The 30 T cell receptor beta chains given below trace back to one sample, sequenced in a study of blood T cell repertoires in COVID-19. Generated by immunoSEQ multiplex PCR, the TCRdb table keeps only in-frame clones and is missing some. The sample shows about 78,000 clones, about 89% of them seen only once. Sequenced sample: peripheral blood. These receptors came from a woman aged 60-75 years with acute or convalescent COVID-19.

The J gene is TRBJ2-7, the V gene TRBV29-1, with D unclear. Germline assignment: CDR1 SQVTM and CDR2 ANQGSEA. Between the trimmed V and J ends, which lost 4 bases and 6 bases, there was a span of 13 bases. This CDR3 contains 12 residues. CDR3 amino acids: CSVAGSSIEQYF. The CDR3 coding sequence is TGCAGCGTTGCTGGCAGTTCCATCGAGCAGTACTTC.

V and J are TRBV29-1 and TRBJ2-1; a possible D gene is TRBD1 (5 bases). CDR3 length equals 12 residues. The germline CDR1 and CDR2 sequences are SQVTM and ANQGSEA. Trimming stripped 4 bases from V and 7 bases from J, with 11 bases between. The CDR3, as DNA: TGCAGCGTTGGTCAGGGTAAGAATGAGCAGTTCTTC. Translating gives CSVGQGKNEQFF.

The chain employs TRBV10-2 and TRBJ1-4; D remains ambiguous. Germline CDR1 WSHSY, CDR2 SAAADI. The V gene lost 2 bases and the J gene lost 3 bases, with 16 bases spanning the gap. CDR3 length: 17 amino acids. CDR3 DNA: TGCGCCAGCAGTGAGCCTACCCCCATCTTCGCTAATGAAAAACTGTTTTTT. This gives the protein CASSEPTPIFANEKLFF.

This clone was recorded a few times. V gene TRBV6-5 combines with J gene TRBJ2-3; D is uncertain. The CDR3 sequence is 15 residues long. Germline V CDR1 and CDR2: MNHEY, SVGAGI. The V end lost 2 bases, the J end lost 0 bases, and 9 bases lay between the germline ends. The CDR3 DNA is TGTGCCAGCAGTTACGACATTTATAGCACAGATACGCAGTATTTT. Amino acids: CASSYDIYSTDTQYF.

V gene TRBV7-6 combines with J gene TRBJ1-6, with TRBD1 matching over 7 bases. CDR1 and CDR2 from the germline V gene are SGHVS and FNYEAQ. Unmatched junction bases numbered 2, after V lost 3 bases and J lost 6 bases. The CDR3 has 14 amino acids. The CDR3 sequence: CASSLGQRNSPLHF. CDR3 in DNA: TGTGCCAGCAGCTTGGGACAGCGTAATTCACCCCTCCACTTT. The full variable domain, with the rest looked up from reference TRBV7-6 and TRBJ1-6, is GAGVSQSPRYKVTKRGQDVALRCDPISGHVSLYWYRQALGQGPEFLTYFNYEAQQDKSGLPNDRFSAERPEGSISTLTIQRTEQRDSAMYRCASSLGQRNSPLHFGNGTRLTVT.

In DNA form, the CDR3 reads TGTGCCAGCAGTTCCCCCCCCGGAGGGGCTGGGGATGGCTACACCTTC. Translation gives CASSSPPGGAGDGYTF. The genes are TRBV28 and TRBJ1-2, with D tentatively TRBD1 (5 bases). The CDR3 length is 16 residues. With 4 bases removed from V and 6 bases from J, the gap between germline ends came to 21 bases. The germline CDR1 and CDR2 sequences are MDHEN and SYDVKM.

This chain uses TRBV7-2 with TRBJ1-2; the match to TRBD1 covers 11 bases. The CDR3 consists of 16 residues. In germline, CDR1 is SGHTA, CDR2 FQGNSA. Trimming took 5 bases from V and 8 from J; bases not matched to a gene: 13. The CDR3 DNA reads TGTGCCAGCAGCCACAGATCGGGACAGGGGGTAGTCGGCTACACCTTC. It encodes CASSHRSGQGVVGYTF.

The chain employs TRBV3-1 (or the pseudogene TRBV3-2) and TRBJ2-3, with 10 bases lining up with TRBD2. The CDR3 runs 17 residues. Unmatched junction bases numbered 6, after V lost 2 bases and J lost 1 base. Germline CDR1 reads LGHDT; CDR2 reads YNNKEL (reference sequence). CDR3 residues: CASSQPQGLAGTDTQYF. CDR3 in DNA: TGTGCCAGCAGCCAACCCCAAGGACTAGCGGGCACAGATACGCAGTATTTT.

CDR3 in amino acids: CASSFEGARGEQYF. CDR3 sequence (DNA): TGCGCCAGCAGCTTCGAGGGGGCGAGGGGGGAGCAGTACTTC. This sequence joins TRBV5-1 and TRBJ2-7; 7 bases align to TRBD1. The CDR3 is made up of 14 amino acids. Germline values: CDR1 SGHRS, CDR2 YFSETQ. Losses at the gene ends were 2 bases for V and 7 bases for J; bases not matched to a gene: 9.

The chain links TRBV28 to TRBJ1-2; possibly TRBD1 for D (5 bases). V gave up 6 bases and J gave up 6 bases, with 14 bases separating them. The CDR3 covers 13 residues. Germline CDR1 and CDR2: MDHEN and SYDVKM. CDR3 sequence: CASSSGGVDGYTF. CDR3 nucleotides: TGTGCCAGCAGCTCCGGAGGGGTAGATGGCTACACCTTC.

The chain combines TRBV15 with TRBJ1-1, with 10 nucleotides matching TRBD1. Germline values: CDR1 LNHNV, CDR2 YYDKDF (reference sequence). V gave up 3 bases and J gave up 6 bases; unmatched junction bases: 4. CDR3 length: 14 residues. In DNA, the CDR3 is TGTGCCACCAGCAGGGGACAGGGGATTGCTGAAGCTTTCTTT. It specifies CATSRGQGIAEAFF.

The V gene is TRBV19, the J gene TRBJ1-5; TRBD1 is a possible D gene (6 bases). This CDR3 is 13 amino acids long. V was trimmed by 5 bases and J by 3 bases, leaving 8 bases between them. Germline V CDR1 and CDR2: LNHDA, SQIVND (reference sequence). The CDR3 DNA is TGTGCCAGTAGTGGACAGATCAATCAGCCCCAGCATTTT. It codes for CASSGQINQPQHF.

The V and J genes are TRBV4-2 and TRBJ2-3; 12 positions match TRBD2. V dropped 0 bases and J dropped 2; count of bases not matched to a gene: 6. Germline CDR1 and CDR2: LGHNA and YNFKEQ. The length of the CDR3 is 18 residues. The CDR3 loop is CASSQDGGLAGPTDTQYF. CDR3 DNA sequence: TGTGCCAGCAGCCAAGATGGTGGACTAGCGGGACCCACAGATACGCAGTATTTT.

V usage is TRBV7-2 and J usage is TRBJ2-7, with 7 positions matching TRBD1. Germline trimming cut 3 bases from V and 6 bases from J; bases unmatched to any gene: 5. This CDR3 contains 13 residues. Germline loops: CDR1 SGHTA, CDR2 FQGNSA. The CDR3 DNA is TGTGCCAGCAGCTTGGCCGACAGGGCCGAGCAGTACTTC. This encodes CASSLADRAEQYF.

The chain couples TRBV7-2 to TRBJ2-7, with D tentatively TRBD1 (6 bases). The germline V gene encodes CDR1 SGHTA and CDR2 FQGNSA. V was shortened by 1 base and J by 1 base, with 8 bases between the two germline ends. This CDR3 spans 14 amino acids. CDR3 in DNA: TGTGCCAGCAGCTTAGGGACAGATTCCTACGAGCAGTACTTC. This translates into CASSLGTDSYEQYF.

The rearrangement uses TRBV7-9 and TRBJ2-1, with 13 bases that match TRBD2. The CDR3 loop spans 20 amino acids. CDR1 SEHNR and CDR2 FQNEAQ come from the germline V gene (reference sequence). Losses at the gene ends were 7 bases for V and 0 bases for J; bases not matched to a gene: 15. CDR3 loop: CASTSSPGLAGPLSYNEQFF. CDR3 nucleotide sequence: TGTGCCAGCACCTCTTCCCCGGGACTAGCGGGACCACTCTCCTACAATGAGCAGTTCTTC. The variable domain in full, with the rest retrieved from reference TRBV7-9 and TRBJ2-1, is DTGVSQNPRHKITKRGQNVTFRCDPISEHNRLYWYRQTLGQGPEFLTYFQNEAQLEKSRLLSDRFSAERPKGSFSTLEIQRTEQGDSAMYLCASTSSPGLAGPLSYNEQFFGPGTRLTVL.

The chain joins TRBV29-1 to TRBJ2-1; TRBD1 matches 10 bases. This CDR3 is 14 amino acids long. The J segment lost 9 bases and the V segment lost 6 bases, leaving 11 bases of the junction unmatched. Germline V CDR1 and CDR2: SQVTM, ANQGSEA. The CDR3 sequence: CSVAGQGSSGEQFF. The CDR3 nucleotides read TGCAGCGTGGCGGGACAGGGGAGTTCGGGTGAGCAGTTCTTC.

The rearrangement links TRBV13 to TRBJ2-1, with 9 nucleotides matching TRBD1. The CDR3 is 13 residues long. The germline V gene has CDR1 PRHDT and CDR2 FYEKMQ (reference sequence). V shed 4 bases and J 7 bases; nucleotides not matched to a gene: 2. This CDR3 is CASSSGQGNEQFF. DNA for the CDR3: TGTGCCAGCAGCTCCGGACAGGGGAATGAGCAGTTCTTC. Supplemented by reference TRBV13 and TRBJ2-1, the full variable domain reads AAGVIQSPRHLIKEKRETATLKCYPIPRHDTVYWYQQGPGQDPQFLISFYEKMQSDKGSIPDRFSAQQFSDYHSELNMSSLELGDSALYFCASSSGQGNEQFFGPGTRLTVL.

The rearrangement joins TRBV2 to TRBJ1-5, with D uncertain. V dropped 5 bases and J dropped 7 bases, with 12 bases sitting between them. This CDR3 contains 13 residues. Germline V gene sequence: CDR1 SNHLY, CDR2 FYNNEI. The CDR3 sequence: CASSKGRNQPQHF. In DNA, the CDR3 is TGTGCCAGCAGTAAAGGCAGGAACCAGCCCCAGCATTTT.

CDR3 coding DNA: TGTGCCAGTAGTACCCACCTATGGACAGGGGGCTACAATGAGCAGTTCTTC. As protein: CASSTHLWTGGYNEQFF. The rearrangement joins TRBV19 to TRBJ2-1, with TRBD1 matching over 10 bases. V lost 4 bases and J lost 3; bases outside the gene matches: 9. Germline CDR1 and CDR2: LNHDA and SQIVND (reference sequence). This CDR3 comprises 17 residues. The full variable domain, rest sourced from reference TRBV19 and TRBJ2-1, is DGGITQSPKYLFRKEGQNVTLSCEQNLNHDAMYWYRQDPGQGLRLIYYSQIVNDFQKGDIAEGYSVSREKKESFPLTVTSAQKNPTAFYLCASSTHLWTGGYNEQFFGPGTRLTVL.

The chain couples TRBV28 to TRBJ2-7; weak D call: TRBD1 (6 bases). CDR1 MDHEN and CDR2 SYDVKM come from the germline V gene. The V end was cut by 6 bases, the J end by 4 bases, with 13 bases between. The CDR3 length is 13 residues. As DNA, the CDR3 is TGTGCCAGCAGGGTGGACAGAGATTACGAGCAGTACTTC. It is translated as CASRVDRDYEQYF.

In its sample, this clone was seen once. At the DNA level, this CDR3 is encoded by other sequences in the same sample as well. The rearrangement joins TRBV19 to TRBJ1-2; TRBD1 matches 8 bases. Germline V CDR1 and CDR2: LNHDA, SQIVND (reference sequence). The CDR3 length is 15 residues. V lost 1 base to trimming and J lost 4 bases; unmatched junction nucleotides: 5. The CDR3 sequence is CASSIAGTGGYGYTF. The DNA for the CDR3 is TGTGCCAGTAGTATAGCTGGGACAGGCGGCTATGGCTACACCTTC.

The CDR3 region is CAIAEDTDTQYF. DNA of the CDR3: TGTGCCATCGCAGAGGACACAGATACGCAGTATTTT. The chain couples TRBV10-3 to TRBJ2-3; no definite D call. Germline-derived CDR1 and CDR2 are ENHRY and SYGVKD. Trimming left V 8 bases short and J 2 bases short, with 8 bases between. CDR3 length equals 12 residues.

V is TRBV12-3 or TRBV12-4 and J is TRBJ1-5; D is unresolved. The ends were cut back, 7 bases at V and 3 bases at J, with 10 bases in the middle. This CDR3 is 13 amino acids long. The CDR3 bases are TGTGCCAGCACTGACGACATCAATCAGCCCCAGCATTTT. It specifies CASTDDINQPQHF.

This chain links TRBV9 with TRBJ2-3; no definite D call. Germline lookup yields CDR1 SGDLS and CDR2 YYNGEE. CDR3 size: 14 residues. Trimming removed 3 bases at V and 3 bases at J, with 11 bases between. This CDR3 is CASSAADFTDTQYF. The CDR3 bases are TGTGCCAGCAGCGCGGCAGACTTTACAGATACGCAGTATTTT.

The chain has TRBV2 and TRBJ2-3; the D is unclear. In germline, CDR1 is SNHLY, CDR2 FYNNEI. The CDR3 runs 18 residues. Trimming removed 4 bases at V and 2 bases at J, with 22 bases between. The CDR3: CASSVETTRPRLTDTQYF. CDR3 DNA: TGTGCCAGCAGTGTCGAAACTACGCGACCAAGACTCACAGATACGCAGTATTTT.

This chain connects TRBV5-1 to TRBJ2-2, with 13 bases that match TRBD2. Unmatched junction bases numbered 4, after V lost 4 bases and J lost 4 bases. Per the germline V gene, CDR1 is SGHRS and CDR2 is YFSETQ. CDR3 length equals 16 residues. CDR3 nucleotide sequence: TGCGCCAGCAGCCCGGGACTAGCGGGGATCACCGGGGAGCTGTTTTTT. As protein: CASSPGLAGITGELFF.

The genes are TRBV12-3 or TRBV12-4 and TRBJ2-7, with D maybe TRBD1 (5 bases). V lost 8 bases, J lost 7 bases, and 18 bases lay in between. The CDR3 covers 13 residues. The CDR3: CASGQGGLEEQYF. The CDR3, as DNA: TGTGCCAGCGGGCAGGGCGGTCTGGAAGAGCAGTACTTC.

The rearrangement uses TRBV28 and TRBJ1-5, with D possibly TRBD1 on 5 matching bases. Between the trimmed V and J ends, which lost 2 bases and 0 bases, there was a span of 8 bases. Germline CDR1 and CDR2: MDHEN and SYDVKM. This CDR3 has 15 amino acids. The DNA for the CDR3 is TGTGCCAGCAGTTTAACAGGATATAGCAATCAGCCCCAGCATTTT. It codes for CASSLTGYSNQPQHF. Full variable domain (missing parts from reference TRBV28 and TRBJ1-5): DVKVTQSSRYLVKRTGEKVFLECVQDMDHENMFWYRQDPGLGLRLIYFSYDVKMKEKGDIPEGYSVSREKKERFSLILESASTNQTSMYLCASSLTGYSNQPQHFGDGTRLSIL.

The V and J genes are TRBV11-3 and TRBJ2-7, with 8 nucleotides matching TRBD2. V was pared by 3 bases and J by 6 bases, with 4 bases of the junction left unmatched. This CDR3 contains 13 residues. Germline V gene lookup returns CDR1 SGHNT and CDR2 YENEEA. The CDR3 region is CASSFHRGGEQYF. The CDR3 DNA follows: TGTGCCAGCAGCTTCCACCGGGGGGGCGAGCAGTACTTC.